Reported below is one T cell receptor beta chain. Its target antigen remains unknown. There are no base qualities to consult, and no much larger clone falls within one base. The data originate from a study of shared clonotypes between healthy human individuals (dated by TCRdb to about 2020). With regard to the full study: A few men and two women, aged 18 to 49 years, made up the cohort. For each donor, CD4 naive and CD4 memory were each run on three plates, CD8 naive on two plates, and CD8 memory on one plate. To estimate repertoire size and how much clonotype sharing occurs between individuals, the study deeply sequenced the blood TCR repertoires of 4 to 6 healthy adults. To increase sequencing depth and limit assay-specific biases, different laboratories used diverse techniques to prepare libraries and sequence TCR repertoires. Between about 0.85 and 8.9 billion PBMCs per donor were obtained by leukapheresis.

TCR CDR3 regions were amplified from genomic DNA by multiplex PCR using the deep immunoSEQ assay. Genomic DNA extracted from each cell subset was distributed evenly over all wells of several immunoSEQ 96-well plates, and each plate served as one replicate. Each replicate PCR for sorted subsets received around 200 ng genomic DNA, equal to about 30,000 T cell genomes. The purified libraries were quantified using a Qubit 3.0 fluorometer, sized with a Bioanalyzer 2100, and then quantified again using the KAPA Library Quantification kit. Each immunoSEQ 96-well plate was sequenced on its own single-read 150-cycle Illumina NextSeq 550 flow cell. Regarding the original processing steps: The immunoSEQ output contained only junctional sequences without quality scores, so filtering could not match that applied to full-length reads. Sequences were annotated with PyIR, a Python wrapper for IgBLAST v1.9, using IMGT germline references to assign V/J genes and CDR3. Reads were removed for weak V/J assignments (E-value above 1e-6), missing CDR3, stop codons, out-of-frame junctions, or ambiguous translated residues. V3J clonotypes were defined by identical inferred V gene, J gene, and CDR3 amino acid sequence. Percentage overlap between repertoires was calculated by dividing the number of shared unique clonotypes by the size of the smaller repertoire. Richness of each repertoire was evaluated using RTK rarefaction, the Chao1 estimator, and Recon v2.1 estimates of unobserved clonotypes. For all TCRbeta clonotypes obtained by the gDNA method from a few donors, generation probabilities were computed with OLGA. TCRdb retrieved this table from immuneACCESS and kept in-frame rearrangements only. Not all clones are present; in checked studies, unresolved V genes account for under half, and no reason is known for the remainder. That table is the source of V, J and clone size, and D and trimming were worked out from the DNA. This sample is represented by roughly 850,000 clones; just over 95% of them were singletons. Less than 0.25% of the sample lies in the top ten.

For CDR1 and CDR2, the germline V gene lists MNHNS and SASEGT. The CDR3 contains 15 residues, cysteine and phenylalanine counted. Kept here is only the CDR3 DNA, which spans 45 bases and is read in frame from base 1. V gives up 2 bases and J gives up 3 bases, and the segment between their germline ends measures 11 bases. The full study reports these points: Compared with non-shared clonotypes, the clonotypes found in all four sorted-subset donors had higher generation probabilities. Pairwise subsampling indicated that sequencing depth was expected to affect the degree of clonotype sharing among donors. Because the study included a small number of donors, the genetic and exposure-history diversity represented was limited. Larger estimated clonotype richness was generally found for naive subsets than for memory subsets. About 5% of naive CD4, around 4% of naive CD8, roughly 2.4% of memory CD4, and 0.35% to 0.4% of memory CD8 clonotypes were shared across several donors. Sampling was restricted to blood, and TCR repertoires in tissue are likely to differ from TCR repertoires in blood. Rarefaction of sorted-subset datasets indicated incomplete sequencing despite the large sequencing depth.

CD8 naive samples were CD45RO-negative cells positively selected for CCR7, giving a CD45RA+CCR7+ population that excluded TemRA cells. The donors were healthy, HIV-negative adults with no recently reported acute infections or vaccinations. Every donor was a Caucasian adult living in Nashville, Tennessee, USA. Blood was obtained by leukapheresis, after which PBMCs were separated by Ficoll-Histopaque density gradient centrifugation and cryopreserved in liquid nitrogen vapor phase. Purity and quantity of every magnetically sorted T cell population were checked by analytical flow cytometry. Each sorted fraction had its genomic DNA isolated and then quantified by UV absorbance on a Nanodrop 2000c.

The origin of this receptor is a young man in good health. Sequenced: naive CD8+ T cells sorted from blood. The cell subset or site label corresponds to: CD45RA+CCR7+. The rearrangement joined TRBV6-1 to TRBJ2-1; TRBD1 is possibly the D segment (5 matching bases). The CDR3 region has the sequence CASSEPRAIYNEQFF. The DNA sequence reads TGTGCCAGCAGTGAACCCAGGGCGATCTACAATGAGCAGTTCTTC.